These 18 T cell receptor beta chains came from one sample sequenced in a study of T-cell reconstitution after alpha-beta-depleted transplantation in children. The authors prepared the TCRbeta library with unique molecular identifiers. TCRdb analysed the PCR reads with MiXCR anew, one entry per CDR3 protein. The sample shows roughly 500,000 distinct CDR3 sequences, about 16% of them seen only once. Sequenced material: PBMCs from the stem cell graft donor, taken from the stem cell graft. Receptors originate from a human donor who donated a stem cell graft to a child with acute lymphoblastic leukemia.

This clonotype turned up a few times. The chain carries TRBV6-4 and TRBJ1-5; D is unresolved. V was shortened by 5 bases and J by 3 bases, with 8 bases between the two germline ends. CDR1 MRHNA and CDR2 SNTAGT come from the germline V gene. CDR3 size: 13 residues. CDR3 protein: CASSSDFNQPQHF. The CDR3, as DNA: TGTGCCAGCAGTTCAGATTTCAATCAGCCCCAGCATTTT.

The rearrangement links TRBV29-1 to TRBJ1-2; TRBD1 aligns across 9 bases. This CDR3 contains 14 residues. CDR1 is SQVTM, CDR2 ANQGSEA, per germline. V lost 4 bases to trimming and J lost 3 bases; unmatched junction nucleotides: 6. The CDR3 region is CSVVGQGPHYGYTF. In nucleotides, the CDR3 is TGCAGCGTTGTGGGACAGGGCCCTCACTATGGCTACACCTTC.

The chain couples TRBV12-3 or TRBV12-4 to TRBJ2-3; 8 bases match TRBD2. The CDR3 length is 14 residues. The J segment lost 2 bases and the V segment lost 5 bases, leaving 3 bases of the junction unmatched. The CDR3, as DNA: TGTGCCAGCAGTCGGGGGGGATACACAGATACGCAGTATTTT. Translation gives CASSRGGYTDTQYF.

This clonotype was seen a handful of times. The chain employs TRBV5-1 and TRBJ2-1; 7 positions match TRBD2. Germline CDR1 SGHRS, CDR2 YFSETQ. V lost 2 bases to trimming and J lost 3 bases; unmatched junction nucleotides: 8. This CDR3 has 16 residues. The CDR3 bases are TGCGCCAGCAGCTTCGCACCTAGCGGAGACTACAATGAGCAGTTCTTC. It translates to CASSFAPSGDYNEQFF.

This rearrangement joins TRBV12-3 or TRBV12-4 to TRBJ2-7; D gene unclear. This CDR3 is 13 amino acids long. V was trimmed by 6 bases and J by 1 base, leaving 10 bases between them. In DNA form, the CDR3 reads TGTGCCAGCAGCCCGATTTTGTCCTACGAGCAGTACTTC. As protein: CASSPILSYEQYF.

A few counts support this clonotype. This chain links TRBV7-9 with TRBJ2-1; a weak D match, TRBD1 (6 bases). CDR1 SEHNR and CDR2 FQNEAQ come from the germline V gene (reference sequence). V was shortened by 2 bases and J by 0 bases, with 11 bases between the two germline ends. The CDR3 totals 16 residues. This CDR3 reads CASSLQGQSSYNEQFF. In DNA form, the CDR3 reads TGTGCCAGCAGCTTACAAGGACAGTCCTCCTACAATGAGCAGTTCTTC.

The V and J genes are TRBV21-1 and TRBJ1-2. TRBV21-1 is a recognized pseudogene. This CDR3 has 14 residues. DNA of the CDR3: TGTGCCAGCAGCCAGACGGTTTGCGCGCGAGGCTACACCTTC. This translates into CASSQTVCARGYTF.

The CDR3 protein is CASRLNSFLLYEQYF. CDR3 nucleotides: TGTGCCAGCAGGTTGAACAGTTTCCTCTTATACGAGCAGTACTTC. J is TRBJ2-7 and V is TRBV7-2; no clear D. CDR3 length: 15 amino acids. V lost 6 bases, J lost 4 bases, and 19 bases lay in between. Germline loops: CDR1 SGHTA, CDR2 FQGNSA.

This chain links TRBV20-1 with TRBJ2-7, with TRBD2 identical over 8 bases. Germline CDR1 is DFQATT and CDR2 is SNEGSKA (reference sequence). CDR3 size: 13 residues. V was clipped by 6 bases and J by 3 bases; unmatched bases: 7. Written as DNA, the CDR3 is TGCAGTGCAACCAGCGGGAGAGGCTACGAGCAGTACTTC. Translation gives CSATSGRGYEQYF.

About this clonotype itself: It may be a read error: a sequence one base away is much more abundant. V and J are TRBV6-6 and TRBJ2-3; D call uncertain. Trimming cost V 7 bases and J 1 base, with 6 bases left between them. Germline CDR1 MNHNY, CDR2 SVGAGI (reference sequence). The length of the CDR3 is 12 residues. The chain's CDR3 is CASTWGTDTQYF. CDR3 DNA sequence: TGTGCCAGCACCTGGGGCACAGATACGCAGTATTTT.

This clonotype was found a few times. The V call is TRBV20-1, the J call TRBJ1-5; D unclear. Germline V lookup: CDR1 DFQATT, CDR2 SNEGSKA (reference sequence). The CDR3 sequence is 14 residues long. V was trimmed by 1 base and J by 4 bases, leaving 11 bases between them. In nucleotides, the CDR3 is TGCAGTGCTAGAGCTAGGAACGGGAATCAGCCCCAGCATTTT. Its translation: CSARARNGNQPQHF.

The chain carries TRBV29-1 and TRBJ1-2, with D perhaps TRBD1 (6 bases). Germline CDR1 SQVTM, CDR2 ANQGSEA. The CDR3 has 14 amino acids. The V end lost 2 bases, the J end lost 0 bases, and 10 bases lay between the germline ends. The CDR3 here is CSVEIGQSNYGYTF. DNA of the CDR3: TGCAGCGTTGAAATCGGACAGTCTAACTATGGCTACACCTTC.

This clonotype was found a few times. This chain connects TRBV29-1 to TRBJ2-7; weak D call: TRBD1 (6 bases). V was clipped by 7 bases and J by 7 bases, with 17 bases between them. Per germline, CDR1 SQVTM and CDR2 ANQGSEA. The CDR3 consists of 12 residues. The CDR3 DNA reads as TGCAGCGGGGGACAATCCCTACTTGAGCAGTACTTC. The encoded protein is CSGGQSLLEQYF.

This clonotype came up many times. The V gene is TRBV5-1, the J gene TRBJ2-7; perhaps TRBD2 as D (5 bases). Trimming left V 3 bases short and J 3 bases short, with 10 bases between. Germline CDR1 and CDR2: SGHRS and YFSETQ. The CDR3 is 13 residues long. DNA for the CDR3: TGCGCCAGCAGCTCCGCGGGTCTCTACGAGCAGTACTTC. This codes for CASSSAGLYEQYF.

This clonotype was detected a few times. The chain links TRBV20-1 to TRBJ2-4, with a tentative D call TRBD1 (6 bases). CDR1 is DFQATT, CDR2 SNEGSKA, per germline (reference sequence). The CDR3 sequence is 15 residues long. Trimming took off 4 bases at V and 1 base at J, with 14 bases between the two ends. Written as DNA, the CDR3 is TGCAGTGCTAATGACAGGCGATGGGCCAAAAACATTCAGTACTTC. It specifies CSANDRRWAKNIQYF.

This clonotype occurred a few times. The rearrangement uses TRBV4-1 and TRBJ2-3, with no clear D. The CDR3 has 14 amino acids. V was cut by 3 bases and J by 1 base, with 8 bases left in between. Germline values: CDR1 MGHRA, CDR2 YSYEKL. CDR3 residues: CASSQGRRTDTQYF. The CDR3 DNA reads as TGCGCCAGCAGCCAGGGCCGTCGCACAGATACGCAGTATTTT.

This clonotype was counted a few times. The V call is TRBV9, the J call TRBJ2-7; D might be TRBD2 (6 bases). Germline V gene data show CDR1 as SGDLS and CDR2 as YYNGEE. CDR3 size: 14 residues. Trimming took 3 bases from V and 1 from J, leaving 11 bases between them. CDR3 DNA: TGTGCCAGCAGCGCCGGAGCGGGTTCCTACGAGCAGTACTTC. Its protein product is CASSAGAGSYEQYF.

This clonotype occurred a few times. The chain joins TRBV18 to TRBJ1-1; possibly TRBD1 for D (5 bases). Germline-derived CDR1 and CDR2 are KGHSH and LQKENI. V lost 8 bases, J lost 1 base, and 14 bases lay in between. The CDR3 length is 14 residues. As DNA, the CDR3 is TGTGCCAGCGCCTGGGGCTTGGGGAACACTGAAGCTTTCTTT. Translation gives CASAWGLGNTEAFF.